One T cell receptor (beta chain) is described in this entry. Its cognate antigen is unknown. V gave up 2 bases and J gave up 0 bases, with 17 bases separating them. The CDR3 sequence is 17 residues long. The germline gives CDR1 GTSNPN, CDR2 SVGIG (reference sequence). This specimen belongs to a study of beta chain features in type 1 diabetes. Study-level findings and limits: VDJ junctions from type 1 diabetes patients carried fewer insertions and larger deletions. These data did not resolve whether HLA type affects TCRB rearrangement. All four CD4+ subsets from Type 1 diabetes patients carried moderately but significantly shorter TCRB CDR3s.

Every participating donor gave one draw, a heparinised blood sample averaging about 116 mL. All sorted populations exceeded 95% purity. Every isolated RNA sample was fully reverse transcribed, so sequencing captured expressed TCRB transcripts. Repertoires were generated with immunoSEQ multiplex PCR, while TCRdb's copy carries only in-frame clones and drops some. The table has around 240,000 clones, around 15% seen once. The V and J genes are TRBV30 and TRBJ2-1, with a possible D match to TRBD1 (6 bases). This TCR was sampled from a man between 25 and 39 years old with type 1 diabetes. The sequencing input was naive CD4+ T cells from blood. CDR3 loop: CAWSLPRTASSYNEQFF. DNA for the CDR3: TGTGCCTGGAGTCTACCTCGGACAGCAAGCTCCTACAATGAGCAGTTCTTC.